The present entry profiles one T cell receptor (beta chain) with its context. One heparinised draw, averaging about 116 mL, was taken per donor. As every portion of the isolated RNA was reverse transcribed, the sequencing read expressed TCRB transcripts. Here immunoSEQ multiplex PCR was the method, and the copy in TCRdb shows in-frame clones only, minus some. The profile shows fewer than 900,000 clones, under 20% of them singletons. The entry originates in a study of beta chain features in type 1 diabetes. The sample comprised naive CD4+ T cells from blood. The clonotype comes from a woman younger than 30 in good health.

CDR3 bases: TGTGCCAGCTCGTACAGGGACCGAGGGTACGAGCAGTACTTC. This encodes CASSYRDRGYEQYF. The chain is built from TRBV18 and TRBJ2-7; TRBD1 is a possible D gene (6 bases). The V end was cut by 6 bases, the J end by 4 bases, with 16 bases between. Per germline, CDR1 KGHSH and CDR2 LQKENI. CDR3 length equals 14 residues.